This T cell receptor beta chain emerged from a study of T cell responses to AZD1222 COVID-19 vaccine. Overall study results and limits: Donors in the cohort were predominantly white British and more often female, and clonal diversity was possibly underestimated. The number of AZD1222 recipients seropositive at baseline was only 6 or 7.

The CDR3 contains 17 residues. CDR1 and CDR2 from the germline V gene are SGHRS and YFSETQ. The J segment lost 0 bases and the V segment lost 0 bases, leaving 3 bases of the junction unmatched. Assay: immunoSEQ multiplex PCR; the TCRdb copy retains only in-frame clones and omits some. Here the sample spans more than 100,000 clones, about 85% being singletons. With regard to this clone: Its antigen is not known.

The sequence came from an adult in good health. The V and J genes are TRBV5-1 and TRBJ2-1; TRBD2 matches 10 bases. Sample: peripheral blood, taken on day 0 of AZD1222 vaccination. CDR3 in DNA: TGCGCCAGCAGCTTGGCAGCGGGGGGGAGCTCCTACAATGAGCAGTTCTTC. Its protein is CASSLAAGGSSYNEQFF.